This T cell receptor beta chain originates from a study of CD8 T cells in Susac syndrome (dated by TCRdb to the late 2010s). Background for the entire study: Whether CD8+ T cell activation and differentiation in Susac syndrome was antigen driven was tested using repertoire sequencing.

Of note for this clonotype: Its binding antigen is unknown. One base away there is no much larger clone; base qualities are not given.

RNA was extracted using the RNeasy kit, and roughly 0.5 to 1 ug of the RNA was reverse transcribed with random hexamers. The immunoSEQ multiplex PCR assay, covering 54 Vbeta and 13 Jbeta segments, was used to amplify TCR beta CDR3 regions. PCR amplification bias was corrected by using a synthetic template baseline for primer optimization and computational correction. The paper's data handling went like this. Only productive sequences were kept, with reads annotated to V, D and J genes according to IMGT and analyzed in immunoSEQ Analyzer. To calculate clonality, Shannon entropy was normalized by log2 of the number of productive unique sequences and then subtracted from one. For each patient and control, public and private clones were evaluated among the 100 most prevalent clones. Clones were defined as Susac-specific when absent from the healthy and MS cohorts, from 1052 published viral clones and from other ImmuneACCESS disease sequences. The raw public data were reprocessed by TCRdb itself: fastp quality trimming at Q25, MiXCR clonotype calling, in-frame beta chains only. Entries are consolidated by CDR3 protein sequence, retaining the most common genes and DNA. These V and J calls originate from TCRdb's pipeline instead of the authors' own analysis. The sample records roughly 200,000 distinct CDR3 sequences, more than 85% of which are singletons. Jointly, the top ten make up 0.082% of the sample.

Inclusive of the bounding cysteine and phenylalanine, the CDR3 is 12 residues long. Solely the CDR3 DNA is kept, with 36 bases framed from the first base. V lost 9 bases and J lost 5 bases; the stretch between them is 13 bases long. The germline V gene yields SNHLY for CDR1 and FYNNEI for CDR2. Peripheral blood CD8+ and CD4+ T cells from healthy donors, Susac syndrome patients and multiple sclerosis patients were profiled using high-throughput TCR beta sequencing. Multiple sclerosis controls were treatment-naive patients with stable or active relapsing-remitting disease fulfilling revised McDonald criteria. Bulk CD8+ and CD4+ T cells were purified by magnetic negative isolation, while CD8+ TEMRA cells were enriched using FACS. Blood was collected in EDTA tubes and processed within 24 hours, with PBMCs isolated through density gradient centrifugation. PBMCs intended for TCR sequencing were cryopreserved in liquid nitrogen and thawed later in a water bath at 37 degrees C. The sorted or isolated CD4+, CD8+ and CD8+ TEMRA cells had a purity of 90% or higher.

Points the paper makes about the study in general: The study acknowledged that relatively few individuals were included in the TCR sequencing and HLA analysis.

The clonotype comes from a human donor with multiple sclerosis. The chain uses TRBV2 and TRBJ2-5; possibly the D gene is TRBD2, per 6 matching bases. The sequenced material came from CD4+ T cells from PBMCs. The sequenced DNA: TGTGCCAGTTCCGCGGAGGGGGAGACCCAGTACTTC. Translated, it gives CASSAEGETQYF.